This is a list of T cell receptor beta chains from one sample in a study of cytomegalovirus exposure and HLA in healthy donors. This table comes from immunoSEQ multiplex PCR, and its TCRdb copy is limited to in-frame clones, with some not included. The sample records 130,000 or so clones, roughly 76% being singletons. The sequencing input was PBMCs. The receptors here all came from a man under 40 in good health and CMV-seronegative. The CDR3 runs from the conserved cysteine through the conserved F or W.

J gene | V gene | CDR3 protein
TRBJ2-1 | TRBV5-1 | CASSFSPGGQGDNEQFF
TRBJ2-5 | TRBV5-4 | CASSLGASQETQYF
TRBJ1-6 | TRBV6-7 | CASSYSKRDSLLPYNSPLHF
TRBJ2-1 | TRBV7-8 | CASSLPLRGASYEQFF
TRBJ1-6 | TRBV9 | CASSVEFLESPLHF
TRBJ2-1 | TRBV4-2 | CASSPGLATEQFF
TRBJ1-2 | TRBV7-7 | CASRSGGTNYGYTF
TRBJ2-1 | TRBV2 | CASRARQGADEQFF
TRBJ2-7 | TRBV9 | CASSRTAGVWNEQYF
TRBJ2-1 | TRBV28 | CASRDTVREQFF
TRBJ1-4 | TRBV28 | CASRESRGGTNEKLFF
TRBJ2-3 | TRBV7-6 | CASSLDLATQYF
TRBJ1-2 | TRBV7-9 | CASSVGQRSVDYGYTF
TRBJ2-1 | TRBV7-2 | CASSLTGGTLYNEQFF
TRBJ2-1 | TRBV29-1 | CSVVASGGASTTYNEQFF
TRBJ1-2 | TRBV30 | CAWSPGGESNYGYTF
TRBJ1-1 | TRBV6-5 | CASSLSGGKSTEAFF
TRBJ2-5 | TRBV5-4 | CASSFRLAGEETQYF
TRBJ1-1 | TRBV10-3 | CASSTGDGSDTEAFF
TRBJ1-2 | TRBV10-3 | CAISVTPGELRGYTF
TRBJ2-7 | TRBV28 | CASSSSPGTSGGISYEQYF
TRBJ2-3 | TRBV6-1 | CASSYGDTQYF
TRBJ2-1 | TRBV2 | CASSEELAGDSYNEQFF
TRBJ2-1 | TRBV7-2 | CASSSQGRSYNEQFF
TRBJ2-7 | TRBV5-1 | CASSFTGLISYEQYF
TRBJ1-1 | TRBV5-1 | CASSLAGEGKVGLMNTEAFF
TRBJ2-2 | TRBV15 | CATSRLGVDTGELFF
TRBJ1-1 | TRBV9 | CASSVGQGARNTEAFF
TRBJ2-5 | TRBV5-1 | CASSLEGRETQYF
TRBJ2-1 | TRBV4-3 | CASSQDASSGYNEQFF
TRBJ1-5 | TRBV9 | CASSLAGGNQPQHF
TRBJ2-2 | TRBV4-3 | CASSQVADTGELFF
TRBJ1-2 | TRBV7-9 | CASSAGTGLSNYGYTF
TRBJ2-7 | TRBV9 | CASSQSTGTYEQYF
TRBJ2-7 | TRBV6-1 | CASRLTGEGDEQYF
TRBJ1-1 | TRBV27 | CASSTGTAPNTEAFF
TRBJ1-5 | TRBV28 | CASSNFPGPQPQHF
TRBJ1-1 | TRBV5-1 | CASSFSRNTEAFF
TRBJ1-1 | TRBV4-1 | CASSQDGRGFTEAFF
TRBJ1-1 | TRBV4-2 | CASSQGRDTEAFF
TRBJ2-1 | TRBV11-2 | CASSWPGTQGIFNEQFF